The rows below give T cell receptor beta chains drawn from one sample of a study of identical twins. TCRdb reprocessed the 5' RACE reads with MiXCR, giving one entry per CDR3 protein. The data show fewer than 800,000 distinct CDR3 sequences, 7% to 7.5% seen once. These data also featured in a second study, about yellow fever vaccine responses in identical twins.

The sample taken for sequencing was PBMCs. The source is a woman aged 18-29 years in good health. The CDR3 runs from the conserved cysteine through the conserved F or W. The order of the fields is J gene, D gene, V gene, CDR3 protein. A D gene is named only where the DNA matches it firmly.

J gene: TRBJ1-3; D gene: .; V gene: TRBV7-8; CDR3 protein: CASSLLSILDSGNTIYF
J gene: TRBJ2-4; D gene: .; V gene: TRBV27; CDR3 protein: CASSWGTGYGNIQYF
J gene: TRBJ2-2; D gene: .; V gene: TRBV5-1; CDR3 protein: CASSSPLATGELFF
J gene: TRBJ2-1; D gene: .; V gene: TRBV4-2; CDR3 protein: CASSLTANNEQFF
J gene: TRBJ1-1; D gene: .; V gene: TRBV5-1; CDR3 protein: CASSSIGASYTEAFF
J gene: TRBJ2-2; D gene: .; V gene: TRBV7-2; CDR3 protein: CASSLVSSANTGELFF
J gene: TRBJ2-2; D gene: .; V gene: TRBV4-2; CDR3 protein: CASSQGSGVSGELFF
J gene: TRBJ2-1; D gene: .; V gene: TRBV5-6; CDR3 protein: CASNLMGGNEQFF
J gene: TRBJ1-4; D gene: .; V gene: TRBV20-1; CDR3 protein: CSASRSTNEKLFF
J gene: TRBJ2-4; D gene: .; V gene: TRBV12-3/TRBV12-4; CDR3 protein: CASSPGLAKNIQYF